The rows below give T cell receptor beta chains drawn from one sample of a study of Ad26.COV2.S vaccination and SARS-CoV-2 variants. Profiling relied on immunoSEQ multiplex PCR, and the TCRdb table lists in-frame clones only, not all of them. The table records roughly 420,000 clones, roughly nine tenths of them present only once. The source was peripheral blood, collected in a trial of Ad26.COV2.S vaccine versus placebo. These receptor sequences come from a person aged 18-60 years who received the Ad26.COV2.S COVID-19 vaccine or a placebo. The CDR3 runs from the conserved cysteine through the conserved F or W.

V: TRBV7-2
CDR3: CASSLVLQGYEQYF

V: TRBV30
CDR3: CAWTTSGNTDTQYF

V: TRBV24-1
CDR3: CATSDFREGEAFF

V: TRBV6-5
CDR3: CASSHSNEDTQYF

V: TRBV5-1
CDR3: CASSSEGDTQYF

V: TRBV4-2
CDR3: CASSPGEGGLGADTQYF

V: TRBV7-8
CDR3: CASSFGLAGESSYNEQFF

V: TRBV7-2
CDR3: CASSFRTGGRDQPQHF

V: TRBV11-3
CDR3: CASSSGQLEKLFF

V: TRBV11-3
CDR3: CASSLGLWGTGNEQFF

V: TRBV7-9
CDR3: CASSARTDGYTF